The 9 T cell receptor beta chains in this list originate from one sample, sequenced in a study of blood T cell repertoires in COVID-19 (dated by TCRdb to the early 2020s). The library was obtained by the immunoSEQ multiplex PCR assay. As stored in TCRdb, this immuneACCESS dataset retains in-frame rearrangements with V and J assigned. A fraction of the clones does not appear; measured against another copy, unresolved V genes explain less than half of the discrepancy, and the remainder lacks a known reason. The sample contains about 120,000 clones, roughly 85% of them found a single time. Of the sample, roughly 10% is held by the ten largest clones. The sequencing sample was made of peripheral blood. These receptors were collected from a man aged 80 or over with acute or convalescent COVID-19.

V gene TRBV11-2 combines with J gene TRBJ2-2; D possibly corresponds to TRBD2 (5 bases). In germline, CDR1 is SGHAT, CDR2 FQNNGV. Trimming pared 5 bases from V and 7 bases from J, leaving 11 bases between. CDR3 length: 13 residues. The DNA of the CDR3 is TGTGCCAGCAGCGGAGTAGGAGGCGGGGAGCTGTTTTTT. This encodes CASSGVGGGELFF.

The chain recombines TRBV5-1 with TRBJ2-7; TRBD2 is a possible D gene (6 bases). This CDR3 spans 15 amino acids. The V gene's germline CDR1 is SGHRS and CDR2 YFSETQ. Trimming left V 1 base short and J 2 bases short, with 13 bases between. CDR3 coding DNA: TGCGCCAGCAGCTTGTTGGGGACTGCCGCCTACGAGCAGTACTTC. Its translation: CASSLLGTAAYEQYF.

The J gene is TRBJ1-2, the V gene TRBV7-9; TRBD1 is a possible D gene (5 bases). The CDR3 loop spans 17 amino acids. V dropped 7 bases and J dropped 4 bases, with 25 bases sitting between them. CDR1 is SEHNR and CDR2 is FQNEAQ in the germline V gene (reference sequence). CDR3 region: CASTLRGTGENSYGYTF. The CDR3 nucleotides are TGTGCCAGCACCCTAAGGGGTACAGGAGAGAATTCCTATGGCTACACCTTC.

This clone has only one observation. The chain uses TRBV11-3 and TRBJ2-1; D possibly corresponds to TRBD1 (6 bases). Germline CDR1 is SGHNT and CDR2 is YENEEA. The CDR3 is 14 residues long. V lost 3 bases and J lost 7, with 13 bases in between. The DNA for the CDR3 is TGTGCCAGCAGCTTTATAGGCAGGGGAAATGAGCAGTTCTTC. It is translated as CASSFIGRGNEQFF.

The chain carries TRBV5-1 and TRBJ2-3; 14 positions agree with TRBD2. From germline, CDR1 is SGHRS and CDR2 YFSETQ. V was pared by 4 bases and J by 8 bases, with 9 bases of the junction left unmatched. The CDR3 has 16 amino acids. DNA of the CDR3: TGCGCCAGCAGCCCGGGACTAGCGGGAGATCTGGGTACGCAGTATTTT. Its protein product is CASSPGLAGDLGTQYF.

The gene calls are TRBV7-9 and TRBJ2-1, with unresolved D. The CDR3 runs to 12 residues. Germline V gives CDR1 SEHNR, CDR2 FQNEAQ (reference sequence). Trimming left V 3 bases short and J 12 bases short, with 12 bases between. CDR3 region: CASSFLVPGQFF. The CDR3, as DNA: TGTGCCAGCAGCTTTTTGGTCCCAGGGCAGTTCTTC.

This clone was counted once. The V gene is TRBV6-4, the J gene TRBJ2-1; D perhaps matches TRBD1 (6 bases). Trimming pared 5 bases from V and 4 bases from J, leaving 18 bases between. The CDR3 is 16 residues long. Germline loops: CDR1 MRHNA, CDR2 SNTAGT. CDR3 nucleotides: TGTGCCAGCAGTCGATGGACAGATCCCTCTTACAATGAGCAGTTCTTC. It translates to CASSRWTDPSYNEQFF.

Here the CDR3 DNA reads TGTGCCAGCTCACCACCGACTGTGCGTACTGAAGCTTTCTTT. It specifies CASSPPTVRTEAFF. The chain recombines TRBV18 with TRBJ1-1; no clear D gene. The CDR3 covers 14 residues. CDR1 KGHSH and CDR2 LQKENI come from the germline V gene. Deletions cut 0 bases from V and 5 bases from J, with 10 bases between.

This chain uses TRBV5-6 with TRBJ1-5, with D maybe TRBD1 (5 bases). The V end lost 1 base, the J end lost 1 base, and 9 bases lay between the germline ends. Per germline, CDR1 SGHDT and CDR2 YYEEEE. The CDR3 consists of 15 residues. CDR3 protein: CASSLTQGSNQPQHF. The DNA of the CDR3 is TGTGCCAGCAGCTTGACCCAGGGAAGCAATCAGCCCCAGCATTTT.